These T cell receptor beta chains were read from a single sample in a study of blood T cell repertoires in COVID-19. Using immunoSEQ multiplex PCR, the repertoire was profiled, and TCRdb retains in-frame clones only, with some absent. The top ten hold over 3.5% of the sample, which has about 160,000 clones, about 93% seen once. The sample comprised peripheral blood. Receptor source: a woman aged 45 to 65 with acute or convalescent COVID-19. CDR3s include the opening cysteine and the closing phenylalanine or tryptophan. D genes are given only for firm matches. Clone size is stated in some rows and not others, as once, few, many or a class when expanded.

clone size: NA; V gene: TRBV2; J gene: TRBJ2-1; D gene: NA; CDR3 DNA: TGTGCCAGCAGTGGGGGACTGGGATCCTACAATGAGCAGTTCTTC; CDR3 protein: CASSGGLGSYNEQFF
clone size: NA; V gene: TRBV5-8; J gene: TRBJ2-5; D gene: TRBD1; CDR3 DNA: TGTGCCAGCAGCCCCGGGACAGGGTGGGAGACCCAGTACTTC; CDR3 protein: CASSPGTGWETQYF
clone size: NA; V gene: TRBV20-1; J gene: TRBJ1-1; D gene: NA; CDR3 DNA: TGCAGTGCTTTGGGGGGGACTGAAGCTTTCTTT; CDR3 protein: CSALGGTEAFF
clone size: NA; V gene: TRBV5-4; J gene: TRBJ2-7; D gene: NA; CDR3 DNA: TGTGCCAGCAGCAGCGACGGTCTCTCCTACGAGCAGTACTTC; CDR3 protein: CASSSDGLSYEQYF
clone size: NA; V gene: TRBV2; J gene: TRBJ2-1; D gene: NA; CDR3 DNA: TGTGCCAGCAGTCCTTCGACTAGGGTCCCCGATGAGCAGTTCTTC; CDR3 protein: CASSPSTRVPDEQFF
clone size: NA; V gene: TRBV5-4; J gene: TRBJ2-7; D gene: TRBD2; CDR3 DNA: TGTGCCAGCAGCCTTTCGAGCGGGGGAGATTGGAACCCCTACGAGCAGTACTTC; CDR3 protein: CASSLSSGGDWNPYEQYF
clone size: NA; V gene: TRBV21-1; J gene: TRBJ1-5; D gene: NA; CDR3 DNA: TGTGCCAGCAGCAAAGTGAAGGATGAGGAGGACAATCAGCCCCAGCATTTT; CDR3 protein: CASSKVKDEEDNQPQHF
clone size: NA; V gene: TRBV7-6; J gene: TRBJ1-4; D gene: NA; CDR3 DNA: TGTGCCAGCAGCTCCTCGGACAGACCTAATGAAAAACTGTTTTTT; CDR3 protein: CASSSSDRPNEKLFF
clone size: NA; V gene: TRBV21-1; J gene: TRBJ1-6; D gene: NA; CDR3 DNA: TGTGCCAGCAGCAAAGTTTCCCTGACAGGGAAATCATTCCTCTATAATTCACCCCTCCACTTT; CDR3 protein: CASSKVSLTGKSFLYNSPLHF
clone size: NA; V gene: TRBV5-8; J gene: TRBJ1-2; D gene: NA; CDR3 DNA: TGTGCCAGCAGCCAACTCTCGACAGTTAACTATGGCTACACCTTC; CDR3 protein: CASSQLSTVNYGYTF
clone size: NA; V gene: TRBV27; J gene: TRBJ2-7; D gene: NA; CDR3 DNA: TGTGCCAGCAGTTTACCGTCCTACGAGCAGTACTTC; CDR3 protein: CASSLPSYEQYF
clone size: few; V gene: TRBV4-1; J gene: TRBJ1-4; D gene: TRBD1; CDR3 DNA: TGCGCCAGCAGCCCCGACAGGGGGGATGAAAAACTGTTTTTT; CDR3 protein: CASSPDRGDEKLFF
clone size: NA; V gene: TRBV6-1; J gene: TRBJ2-2; D gene: TRBD2; CDR3 DNA: TGTGCCAGCAGTGAAGGAGTAGCGGGGGGTGCCGGGGAGCTGTTTTTT; CDR3 protein: CASSEGVAGGAGELFF